Described below is a single T cell receptor beta chain sequence and its context. The antigen is not known. This record belongs to a study of CD8 T cells in Susac syndrome. RNA was extracted with the RNeasy kit, and a quantity of about 0.45 to 1 ug was reverse transcribed using random hexamers. One entry per CDR3 protein results from TCRdb running MiXCR on the immunoSEQ multiplex PCR reads. The sample holds about 130,000 distinct CDR3 sequences, around 94% seen once. Study outcomes and limitations: It was acknowledged by the study that relatively few individuals were included in its TCR sequencing and HLA analysis.

The CDR3 extends over 15 amino acids. V was pared by 0 bases and J by 1 base, with 11 bases between. Germline assignment: CDR1 SGDLS and CDR2 YYNGEE. This rearrangement joins TRBV9 to TRBJ2-7; D is uncertain. Sequencing used CD8+ T cells from PBMCs. The TCR sequence derives from a human donor with Susac syndrome. CDR3 sequence: CASSVDETQSYEQYF. The CDR3 DNA follows: TGTGCCAGCAGCGTAGATGAGACGCAGTCCTACGAGCAGTACTTC.